The 13 T cell receptor beta chains listed next were all sequenced from one sample in a study of tumor-infiltrating lymphocytes in primary liver carcinoma (dated by TCRdb to the late 2010s). Sequencing instrument: Illumina HiSeq 2500. TCRbeta-specific cDNA was reverse-transcribed from about 0.45 ug total RNA using a constant-region primer and ProtoScript II reverse transcriptase. TCRbeta libraries were built with three nested multiplex PCR rounds, a slightly modified ARM-PCR procedure. The first two PCR rounds used multiplex TRBV1-TRBV30 forward primers with a Cbeta reverse primer, each for about 10 cycles. The public sequencing data were trimmed at Q25 with fastp and processed into clonotypes with MiXCR by TCRdb, which kept only in-frame beta chains. Rows merge per CDR3 protein into single entries with the most common DNA and genes. The sample data list approximately 320,000 distinct CDR3 sequences, and nearly 60% of these were observed just once. The ten largest clones capture about 15% of the sample.

Blood RNA was extracted from unsorted whole blood with TRIzol reagent; germline DNA came from the DNeasy Blood & Tissue kit. Sequencing was done on a sample of peripheral blood. The receptor source for this set is a young woman with primary liver carcinoma and hepatitis B virus infection.

As regards this clonotype: Germline and junction disagree at one end, which may indicate a read error. The chain carries TRBV5-4 and TRBJ2-5; 11 positions match TRBD1. The germline CDR1 and CDR2 sequences are SGHNT and YYREEE (reference sequence). The CDR3 length is 15 residues. The CDR3 nucleotides read TGTGCCAGCAGCACCGGACAGGGGGCTCGGGAGACACAGTACTTC. This gives the protein CASSTGQGARETQYF.

Details on this clonotype: A much larger clone lies a single base off, so this may be a read error. The chain uses TRBV4-2 and TRBJ1-1; D is ambiguous. Germline V gene data show CDR1 as LGHNA and CDR2 as YNFKEQ. The ends were cut back, 0 bases at V and 7 bases at J, with 6 bases in the middle. The CDR3 is 12 amino acids. For the CDR3, the DNA is TGTGCCAGCAGCCAAGACGCGGTTGAAGCTTTCTTT. Translating it yields CASSQDAVEAFF.

The V call is TRBV5-4, the J call TRBJ1-1; 7 positions agree with TRBD1. V trimming: 2 bases; J trimming: 5 bases; junction bases outside the gene matches: 6. The CDR3 covers 14 residues. Looked up from germline, CDR1 is SGHNT and CDR2 is YYREEE (reference sequence). In nucleotides, the CDR3 is TGTGCCAGCAGCTTTAGACAGGGAGCTACTGAAGCTTTCTTT. Its protein product is CASSFRQGATEAFF.

This clonotype came up once. The chain combines TRBV5-6 with TRBJ2-1, with D maybe TRBD1 (5 bases). This CDR3 comprises 13 residues. The V gene's germline CDR1 is SGHDT and CDR2 YYEEEE. Trimming removed 2 bases at V and 9 bases at J, with 12 bases between. The CDR3 region is CASSFGGDSEQFF. The DNA of the CDR3 is TGTGCCAGCAGCTTCGGCGGTGACAGTGAGCAGTTCTTC.

Many counts were recorded for this clonotype. V gene TRBV4-2 combines with J gene TRBJ1-2, with D possibly being TRBD1 (6 bases). CDR1 and CDR2 (germline): LGHNA, YNFKEQ. The CDR3 covers 15 residues. The germline V and J ends were trimmed by 1 base and 7 bases, with 16 bases remaining between them. The CDR3 DNA reads as TGTGCCAGCAGCCAAGGGGGCCCAGGGGCTGGTGGCTACACCTTC. The encoded protein is CASSQGGPGAGGYTF.

This clonotype has only one observation. A much larger clonotype is one base distant, so this may be a read error. This chain joins TRBV4-3 and TRBJ2-3, with D perhaps TRBD2 (5 bases). The germline V gene encodes CDR1 LGHNA and CDR2 YSLEER. The CDR3 spans 17 residues. The V end was cut by 0 bases, the J end by 6 bases, with 19 bases between. The CDR3 DNA follows: TGCGCCAGCAGCCAAGAAAAGGTGGGAGTTATCTGTGATACGCAGTATTTT. Its protein is CASSQEKVGVICDTQYF.

This clonotype was counted many times. V gene TRBV6-5 combines with J gene TRBJ2-4; perhaps TRBD2 as D (5 bases). Trimming removed 6 bases from V and 3 bases from J, with 18 bases in between. The germline V gene encodes CDR1 MNHEY and CDR2 SVGAGI. The CDR3 loop spans 16 amino acids. The chain's CDR3 is CASSRSVEAIKNIQYF. CDR3 in DNA: TGTGCCAGCAGCCGCTCGGTGGAGGCCATCAAAAACATTCAGTACTTC.

This clonotype was detected many times. This rearrangement joins TRBV12-3 or TRBV12-4 to TRBJ1-1; no reliable D call. V lost 5 bases, J lost 4 bases, and 14 bases lay in between. CDR3 length equals 14 residues. This CDR3 reads CASSSGPPPTEAFF. The CDR3 coding sequence is TGTGCCAGCAGTAGCGGACCACCGCCCACTGAAGCTTTCTTT.

Concerning this clonotype: One end of the junction does not line up with germline, which may come from a read error. The V gene is TRBV11-2, the J gene TRBJ2-3; D perhaps matches TRBD1 (6 bases). This CDR3 contains 13 residues. Germline CDR1 is SGHAT and CDR2 is FQNNGV. CDR3 in amino acids: CASSPINQGPQYF. In DNA, the CDR3 is TGTGCGAGCAGCCCGATTAACCAGGGGCCGCAGTATTTT.

The chain has TRBV10-2 and TRBJ2-3; D is unresolved. The CDR3 runs to 14 residues. Germline V gene data show CDR1 as WSHSY and CDR2 as SAAADI. Trimming removed 6 bases from V and 0 bases from J, with 10 bases in between. Here the CDR3 reads CASREVGSTDTQYF. The CDR3 DNA follows: TGCGCCAGCAGGGAAGTAGGAAGCACAGATACGCAGTATTTT.

The genes are TRBV7-9 and TRBJ2-1, with a tentative D call TRBD2 (5 bases). Germline CDR1 reads SEHNR; CDR2 reads FQNEAQ (reference sequence). This CDR3 is 16 amino acids long. V was pared by 2 bases and J by 2 bases, with 13 bases between. CDR3 nucleotide sequence: TGTGCCAGCAGCTTACTGGGAGAGGTCGCCTACAATGAGCAGTTCTTC. It translates to CASSLLGEVAYNEQFF.

The V and J genes are TRBV5-6 and TRBJ2-1; D is possibly TRBD2 (5 bases). Germline CDR1 and CDR2: SGHDT and YYEEEE. V was clipped by 2 bases and J by 12 bases, with 12 bases between them. This CDR3 is built from 12 residues. The CDR3 loop is CASSLNGKGQFF. The CDR3 DNA is TGTGCCAGCAGCTTAAACGGGAAAGGGCAGTTCTTC.

Of note for this clonotype: This may be a read error: a much more frequent sequence differs by one nucleotide. The genes are TRBV4-3 and TRBJ2-1; TRBD2 matches at 13 bases. The CDR3 length is 16 residues. Germline CDR1 is LGHNA and CDR2 is YSLEER. V lost 3 bases, J lost 9 bases, and 8 bases stayed unmatched. The chain's CDR3 is CASSHSTSGRATEQFF. In DNA form, the CDR3 reads TGCGCCAGCAGCCACTCTACTAGCGGGAGGGCCACTGAGCAGTTCTTC.